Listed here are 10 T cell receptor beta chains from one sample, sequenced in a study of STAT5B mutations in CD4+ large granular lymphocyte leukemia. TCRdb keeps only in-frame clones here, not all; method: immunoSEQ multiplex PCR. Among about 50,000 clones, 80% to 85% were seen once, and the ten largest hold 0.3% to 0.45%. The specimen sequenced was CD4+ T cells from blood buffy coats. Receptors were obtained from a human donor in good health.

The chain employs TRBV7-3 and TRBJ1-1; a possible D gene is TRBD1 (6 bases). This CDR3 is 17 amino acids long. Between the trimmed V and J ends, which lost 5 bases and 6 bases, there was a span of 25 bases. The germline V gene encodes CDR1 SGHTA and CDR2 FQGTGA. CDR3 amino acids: CASSIAGGLGRNAEAFF. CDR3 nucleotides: TGTGCCAGCAGCATAGCCGGGGGGCTGGGCAGAAACGCTGAAGCTTTCTTT.

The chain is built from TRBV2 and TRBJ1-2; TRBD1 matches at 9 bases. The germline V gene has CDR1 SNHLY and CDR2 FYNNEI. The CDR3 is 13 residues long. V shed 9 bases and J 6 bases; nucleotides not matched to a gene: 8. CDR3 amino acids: CARRLDRGDGYTF. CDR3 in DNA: TGTGCCAGGCGCCTCGACAGGGGGGATGGCTACACCTTC.

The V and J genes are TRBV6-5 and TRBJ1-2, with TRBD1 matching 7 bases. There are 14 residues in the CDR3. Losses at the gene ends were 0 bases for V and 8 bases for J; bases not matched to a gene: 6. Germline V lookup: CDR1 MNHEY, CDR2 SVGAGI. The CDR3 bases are TGTGCCAGCAGTTACTCCCCAGGGGGTTTGGGCTACACCTTC. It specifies CASSYSPGGLGYTF.

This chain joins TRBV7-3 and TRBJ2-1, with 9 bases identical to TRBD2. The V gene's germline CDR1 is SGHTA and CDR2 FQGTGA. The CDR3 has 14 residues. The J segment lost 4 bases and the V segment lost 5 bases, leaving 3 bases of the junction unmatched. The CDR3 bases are TGTGCCAGCAGCCCCCTAGCGGGATACAATGAGCAGTTCTTC. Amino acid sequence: CASSPLAGYNEQFF.

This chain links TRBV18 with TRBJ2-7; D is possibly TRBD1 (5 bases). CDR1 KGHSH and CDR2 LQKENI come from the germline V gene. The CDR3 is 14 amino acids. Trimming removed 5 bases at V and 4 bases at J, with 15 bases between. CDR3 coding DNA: TGTGCCAGCTCAAAGTCCAGGGATCGTTACGAGCAGTACTTC. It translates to CASSKSRDRYEQYF. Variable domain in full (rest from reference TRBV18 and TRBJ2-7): NAGVMQNPRHLVRRRGQEARLRCSPMKGHSHVYWYRQLPEEGLKFMVYLQKENIIDESGMPKERFSAEFPKEGPSILRIQQVVRGDSAAYFCASSKSRDRYEQYFGPGTRLTVT.

The CDR3 spells CATAPGTSNNEQFF. CDR3 DNA sequence: TGTGCCACCGCCCCCGGGACTAGTAATAATGAGCAGTTCTTC. The V and J genes are TRBV15 and TRBJ2-1; TRBD2 aligns across 8 bases. The V gene end was trimmed by 8 bases and the J gene end by 7 bases; junction bases not matched to a gene: 10. Germline V gives CDR1 LNHNV, CDR2 YYDKDF (reference sequence). The CDR3 is 14 residues long.

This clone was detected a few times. The CDR3 here is CASMGSTYEQYF. The CDR3 nucleotides are TGTGCCAGCATGGGCAGTACCTACGAGCAGTACTTC. The rearrangement links TRBV2 to TRBJ2-7; the D is unclear. Germline CDR1 reads SNHLY; CDR2 reads FYNNEI. The CDR3 runs to 12 residues. V lost 7 bases and J 2 bases, leaving 9 bases between the germline ends.

The CDR3 DNA reads TGTGCCAGCAGCTTAGAATTGGCGCGGGCCGAGACCCAGTACTTC. Its translation: CASSLELARAETQYF. The chain joins TRBV7-2 to TRBJ2-5, with D possibly TRBD2 on 5 matching bases. Germline CDR1 reads SGHTA; CDR2 reads FQGNSA. V shed 1 base and J shed 5 bases, with 14 bases lying between them. This CDR3 region has 15 residues.

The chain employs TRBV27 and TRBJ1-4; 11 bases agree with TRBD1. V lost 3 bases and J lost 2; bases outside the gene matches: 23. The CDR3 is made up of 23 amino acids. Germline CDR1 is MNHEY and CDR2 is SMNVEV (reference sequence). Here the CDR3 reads CASSFLTFTESPGQGGTNEKLFF. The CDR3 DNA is TGTGCCAGCAGTTTCTTGACCTTCACAGAGAGCCCGGGACAGGGGGGCACTAATGAAAAACTGTTTTTT.

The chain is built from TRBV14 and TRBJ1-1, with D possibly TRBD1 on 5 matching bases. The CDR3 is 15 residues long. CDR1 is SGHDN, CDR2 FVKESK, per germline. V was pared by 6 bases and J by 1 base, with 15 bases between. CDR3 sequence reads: CASRKAGTANTEAFF. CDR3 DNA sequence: TGTGCCAGCAGAAAAGCCGGGACGGCGAACACTGAAGCTTTCTTT.